A selection of T cell receptor beta chains follows, all from one sample in a study of T cells in narcolepsy. This table comes from immunoSEQ multiplex PCR, and its TCRdb copy is limited to in-frame clones, with some not included. This sample yields 25,000 to 35,000 clones, of which 79% are seen a single time; 6.5% to 7% belongs to the top ten. The sample taken for sequencing was memory (CD45RA-) CD4+ T cells from blood. These receptors were taken from a human donor in good health. Both conserved end residues are part of each CDR3. The D gene is left open where the match is weak. Clone size, where shown, is once, few, many, or a class for clones that have expanded.

NA	TRBV4-1	TRBD2	TRBJ2-5	CASSQGGLAGQETQYF	TGCGCCAGCAGCCAAGGTGGACTAGCGGGGCAAGAGACCCAGTACTTC
NA	TRBV5-1	NA	TRBJ1-1	CASSTRQANTEAFF	TGCGCCAGCAGCACCCGACAGGCGAACACTGAAGCTTTCTTT
NA	TRBV19	TRBD1	TRBJ1-5	CASSIRGSGQPQHF	TGTGCCAGTAGTATCAGGGGGTCGGGTCAGCCCCAGCATTTT
NA	TRBV4-2	NA	TRBJ2-7	CASSQDGRAAGDEQYF	TGTGCCAGCAGCCAAGATGGGCGGGCGGCTGGCGACGAGCAGTACTTC
NA	TRBV2	TRBD1	TRBJ1-1	CASSPRTGEFTEAFF	TGTGCCAGCAGTCCAAGGACAGGGGAGTTCACTGAAGCTTTCTTT
once	TRBV7-3	NA	TRBJ2-2	CASSLTGQGYTGELFF	TGTGCCAGCAGCTTAACGGGGCAGGGCTACACCGGGGAGCTGTTTTTT
medium-sized	TRBV4-3	NA	TRBJ2-5	CASSPGADQETQYF	TGCGCCAGCAGCCCCGGGGCAGACCAAGAGACCCAGTACTTC
NA	TRBV29-1	NA	TRBJ1-1	CSVGGAGTFF	TGCAGCGTCGGGGGGGCAGGCACTTTCTTT
NA	TRBV5-1	NA	TRBJ2-7	CASSLVGGRSTYEQYF	TGCGCCAGCAGCTTGGTTGGGGGGCGCAGCACCTACGAGCAGTACTTC
NA	TRBV7-2	NA	TRBJ2-7	CASSIQQVSEQYF	TGTGCCAGCAGCATCCAACAGGTTTCGGAGCAGTACTTC
NA	TRBV5-4	NA	TRBJ2-3	CASSWGNRADTQYF	TGTGCCAGCAGCTGGGGGAACAGGGCAGATACGCAGTATTTT
NA	TRBV30	NA	TRBJ1-2	CAWSVLPGRGGYTF	TGTGCCTGGAGTGTACTCCCTGGGAGGGGTGGCTACACCTTC
NA	TRBV4-1	NA	TRBJ2-1	CASSQVPEGQFF	TGCGCCAGCAGCCAAGTCCCGGAGGGGCAGTTCTTC
NA	TRBV7-9	TRBD1	TRBJ2-5	CASSLAWDRANLETQYF	TGTGCCAGCAGCTTAGCGTGGGACAGGGCCAATCTAGAGACCCAGTACTTC
NA	TRBV4-2	TRBD2	TRBJ2-5	CASSQEKGGGAGGQETQYF	TGTGCCAGCAGCCAAGAGAAGGGCGGGGGAGCGGGGGGACAAGAGACCCAGTACTTC
few	TRBV5-6	NA	TRBJ1-3	CASSPGRTSGNTIYF	TGTGCCAGCAGCCCCGGACGGACCTCTGGAAACACCATATATTTT
NA	TRBV6-6	NA	TRBJ2-5	CASSYSNREETQYF	TGTGCCAGCAGTTACTCGAACAGAGAAGAGACCCAGTACTTC
NA	TRBV4-2	TRBD1	TRBJ2-7	CASSQGPGQGTREQYF	TGTGCCAGCAGCCAAGGGCCGGGACAGGGAACACGCGAGCAGTACTTC
few	TRBV7-8	TRBD2	TRBJ2-7	CASSLVGSGRSSYEQYF	TGTGCCAGCAGCTTAGTGGGGAGCGGGAGATCCTCCTACGAGCAGTACTTC
NA	TRBV9	TRBD1	TRBJ1-2	CASSADRGLRGGYTF	TGTGCCAGCAGCGCCGACAGGGGGCTAAGAGGAGGCTACACCTTC
NA	TRBV9	TRBD2	TRBJ2-2	CASSAGLADTGELFF	TGTGCCAGCAGCGCGGGACTAGCGGACACCGGGGAGCTGTTTTTT
NA	TRBV4-1	NA	TRBJ1-1	CASSPQPGQLLPLSNTEAFF	TGCGCCAGCAGCCCACAACCCGGACAGTTATTACCACTTTCGAACACTGAAGCTTTCTTT
NA	TRBV19	TRBD1	TRBJ2-3	CASSRTGWSDTQYF	TGTGCCAGTAGTAGGACAGGGTGGTCAGATACGCAGTATTTT
NA	TRBV27	NA	TRBJ2-3	CASSLTRDPDTQYF	TGTGCCAGCAGCCTAACCCGTGACCCAGATACGCAGTATTTT
NA	TRBV14	NA	TRBJ1-5	CASSLMGQPQHF	TGTGCCAGCAGCCTCATGGGACAGCCCCAGCATTTT
few	TRBV27	TRBD2	TRBJ2-1	CASSSWTSGSNEQFF	TGTGCCAGCAGTTCCTGGACTAGCGGGAGCAATGAGCAGTTCTTC
NA	TRBV19	TRBD2	TRBJ2-1	CATARGTAGAGEQFF	TGTGCCACCGCTCGAGGGACGGCGGGAGCGGGGGAGCAGTTCTTC
NA	TRBV11-2	NA	TRBJ2-5	CASSTFASETQYF	TGTGCCAGCAGCACCTTTGCTTCGGAGACCCAGTACTTC
once	TRBV27	TRBD2	TRBJ2-5	CASSFSSGRGVVQYF	TGTGCCAGCAGTTTCTCGAGCGGGAGGGGAGTTGTGCAGTACTTC
NA	TRBV11-2	NA	TRBJ2-7	CASSSFYEQYF	TGTGCCAGCAGCTCCTTTTACGAGCAGTACTTC
NA	TRBV27	NA	TRBJ2-7	CASRPGRNYEQYF	TGTGCCAGCAGACCGGGACGGAACTACGAGCAGTACTTC
NA	TRBV7-2	TRBD2	TRBJ2-7	CASSSRFSGRSYEQYF	TGTGCCAGCAGCTCTCGGTTCAGCGGGAGAAGTTACGAGCAGTACTTC
NA	TRBV15	NA	TRBJ2-3	CATSFRGDTQYF	TGTGCCACCAGCTTCCGAGGGGATACGCAGTATTTT